This TCR beta chain was recorded in a study of cytomegalovirus exposure and HLA in healthy donors. Study details: Early on, a data release was issued that held approximately 92 million unique TCRs from HLA-typed donors. Study outcomes and limitations: An apparent linkage of common viral pathogens to several of the most significant clusters emerged in a later analysis. Later analysis identified about 15,000 TCR beta sequences associated with HLA alleles, using a false discovery rate threshold of 0.05. The study dropped some indistinguishable V segments, TRBV6-2 and TRBV6-3 among them.

A multiplex PCR was run with 60 Vbeta primers and 13 Jbeta primers. The protocol was immunoSEQ multiplex PCR, while the TCRdb copy is restricted to in-frame clones and leaves out a portion. The sample holds some 150,000 clones, about 80% seen once. This clone has just one count. Its antigen is undetermined. The V end was cut by 6 bases, the J end by 0 bases, with 22 bases between. The CDR3 extends over 18 amino acids. CDR1 and CDR2 from the germline V gene are MDHEN and SYDVKM. The chain links TRBV28 to TRBJ2-3; D is perhaps TRBD1 (6 bases). The specimen sequenced was PBMCs. The clonotype was recovered from a man in his thirties or forties in good health and CMV-seronegative. The CDR3 loop reads CASRPHQTGRPSTDTQYF. The CDR3 DNA reads as TGTGCCAGCAGGCCCCATCAGACAGGCCGTCCCAGCACAGATACGCAGTATTTT.